A selection of T cell receptor beta chains follows, all from one sample in a study of OX40 agonist ivuxolimab in advanced cancers. Repertoires were generated with immunoSEQ multiplex PCR, while TCRdb's copy carries only in-frame clones and drops some. The table shows roughly 26,000 clones, with roughly 90% occurring only once. The specimen comprised CD4+ or CD8+ T cells sorted from blood, sampled in a trial of the OX40 agonist ivuxolimab. The receptors come from an adult with an advanced solid tumor such as melanoma, head and neck, liver or kidney cancer. Both conserved end residues are part of each CDR3. A D gene is named only where the DNA matches it firmly. Size is omitted from some rows. Given values are once, few, many or a class for expanded clones.

d_call: .
clone_size: .
v_call: TRBV6-1
j_call: TRBJ1-2
cdr3_nt: TGTGCCAGCATCGAAGAGTATGGCTACACCTTC
cdr3_aa: CASIEEYGYTF

d_call: .
clone_size: .
v_call: TRBV27
j_call: TRBJ2-5
cdr3_nt: TGTGCCAGCAGTTTAACAGGGTATGAGACCCAGTACTTC
cdr3_aa: CASSLTGYETQYF

d_call: TRBD2
clone_size: .
v_call: TRBV6-5
j_call: TRBJ2-3
cdr3_nt: TGTGCCAGCAGTTACGGAGCGGCGGGGGGAGGAGATACGCAGTATTTT
cdr3_aa: CASSYGAAGGGDTQYF

d_call: .
clone_size: .
v_call: TRBV2
j_call: TRBJ1-3
cdr3_nt: TGTGCCAGCAGCGCCGGACAGACTTCTGGAAACACCATATATTTT
cdr3_aa: CASSAGQTSGNTIYF

d_call: .
clone_size: .
v_call: TRBV5-1
j_call: TRBJ2-7
cdr3_nt: TGCGCCAGCAGCTTTGGGCGTGGGGCCTACGAGCAGTACTTC
cdr3_aa: CASSFGRGAYEQYF

d_call: TRBD2
clone_size: .
v_call: TRBV11-2
j_call: TRBJ2-7
cdr3_nt: TGTGCCAGCAGCTTAGTTGGACTAGCGTACGAGCAGTACTTC
cdr3_aa: CASSLVGLAYEQYF

d_call: TRBD1
clone_size: .
v_call: TRBV5-6
j_call: TRBJ1-1
cdr3_nt: TGTGCCAGCAGCCCGTGGGGACAGGGGGCGATCACTGAAGCTTTCTTT
cdr3_aa: CASSPWGQGAITEAFF

d_call: TRBD1
clone_size: .
v_call: TRBV9
j_call: TRBJ2-1
cdr3_nt: TGTGCCAGCAGCGTAGAGAGGGGGCCGACCTACAATGAGCAGTTCTTC
cdr3_aa: CASSVERGPTYNEQFF

d_call: TRBD2
clone_size: .
v_call: TRBV19
j_call: TRBJ2-1
cdr3_nt: TGTGCCAGTAGTACAGGACTAGCGGGAGGGCCAAGGGAGCAGTTCTTC
cdr3_aa: CASSTGLAGGPREQFF

d_call: .
clone_size: once
v_call: TRBV6-5
j_call: TRBJ1-1
cdr3_nt: TGTGCCAGCAGTTACGGCACAGCCTGGAACACTGAAGCTTTCTTT
cdr3_aa: CASSYGTAWNTEAFF

d_call: .
clone_size: .
v_call: TRBV5-1
j_call: TRBJ2-1
cdr3_nt: TGCGCCAGCAGCTTGGATGGGGGCTATAGGAATGAGCAGTTCTTC
cdr3_aa: CASSLDGGYRNEQFF

d_call: TRBD1
clone_size: .
v_call: TRBV29-1
j_call: TRBJ1-4
cdr3_nt: TGCAGCGTTGAAGAAATCGGGACAGCCGATGAAAAACTGTTTTTT
cdr3_aa: CSVEEIGTADEKLFF

d_call: .
clone_size: .
v_call: TRBV30
j_call: TRBJ2-3
cdr3_nt: TGTGCCTGGTCTCTAGCGTCGATCGGTACAGATACGCAGTATTTT
cdr3_aa: CAWSLASIGTDTQYF

d_call: .
clone_size: .
v_call: TRBV28
j_call: TRBJ2-3
cdr3_nt: TGTGCCAGCACCCCTTTGCGCTACAGGAGCACAGATACGCAGTATTTT
cdr3_aa: CASTPLRYRSTDTQYF

d_call: .
clone_size: once
v_call: TRBV6-5
j_call: TRBJ1-2
cdr3_nt: TGTGCCAGCAGTTACTCGTTGGGGCAAGGCTACACCTTC
cdr3_aa: CASSYSLGQGYTF

d_call: .
clone_size: .
v_call: TRBV6-1
j_call: TRBJ1-4
cdr3_nt: TGTGCCAGCAGTGAAGGAGCAGGAAATGAAAAACTGTTTTTT
cdr3_aa: CASSEGAGNEKLFF

d_call: .
clone_size: .
v_call: TRBV7-9
j_call: TRBJ2-1
cdr3_nt: TGTGCCAGCAGCCTGAGAGGGGTGGATGAGCAGTTCTTC
cdr3_aa: CASSLRGVDEQFF

d_call: .
clone_size: .
v_call: TRBV23-1
j_call: TRBJ1-6
cdr3_nt: TGCGCCAGCACCTCTGGGTTGGACGGACCTGTATTCCGTAATTCACCCCTCCACTTT
cdr3_aa: CASTSGLDGPVFRNSPLHF

d_call: .
clone_size: .
v_call: TRBV7-9
j_call: TRBJ1-1
cdr3_nt: TGTGCCAGCAGCTCACAGGGCCCTAACACTGAAGCTTTCTTT
cdr3_aa: CASSSQGPNTEAFF

d_call: .
clone_size: few
v_call: TRBV2
j_call: TRBJ2-7
cdr3_nt: TGTGCCAGCAGTGAAATGAAAGGCAGACCATACGAGCAGTACTTC
cdr3_aa: CASSEMKGRPYEQYF

d_call: .
clone_size: medium-sized
v_call: TRBV27
j_call: TRBJ1-2
cdr3_nt: TGTGCCAGCAGTTTATGGACAGATTTAAGGTCTGGCTACACCTTC
cdr3_aa: CASSLWTDLRSGYTF

d_call: .
clone_size: .
v_call: TRBV27
j_call: TRBJ1-6
cdr3_nt: TGTGCCAGCAGTTTATGGGGGGGATCCCTGAATTCACCCCTCCACTTT
cdr3_aa: CASSLWGGSLNSPLHF

d_call: .
clone_size: .
v_call: TRBV4-1
j_call: TRBJ1-1
cdr3_nt: TGCGCCAGCAGCCAAGATATCCTAGTCAGTGAAGGAGCTTTCTTT
cdr3_aa: CASSQDILVSEGAFF

d_call: TRBD1
clone_size: few
v_call: TRBV27
j_call: TRBJ2-7
cdr3_nt: TGTGCCAGCTTTACCACCGGGACAGGGGGCGAGCAGTACTTC
cdr3_aa: CASFTTGTGGEQYF

d_call: .
clone_size: .
v_call: TRBV19
j_call: TRBJ1-1
cdr3_nt: TGTGCCAGTAGCCCCCTTGACAGAGTTGACACTGAAGCTTTCTTT
cdr3_aa: CASSPLDRVDTEAFF

d_call: .
clone_size: .
v_call: TRBV6-1
j_call: TRBJ2-1
cdr3_nt: TGTGCCAGCAGTGTGGGCAGCAACAATGAGCAGTTCTTC
cdr3_aa: CASSVGSNNEQFF

d_call: .
clone_size: .
v_call: TRBV28
j_call: TRBJ2-3
cdr3_nt: TGTGCCAGCAACTTACAGGGTTTTGTGGATACGCAGTATTTT
cdr3_aa: CASNLQGFVDTQYF

d_call: .
clone_size: .
v_call: TRBV19
j_call: TRBJ1-2
cdr3_nt: TGTGCCAGTTACAGGTTTAACTATGGCTACACCTTC
cdr3_aa: CASYRFNYGYTF

d_call: .
clone_size: .
v_call: TRBV7-8
j_call: TRBJ2-7
cdr3_nt: TGTGCCAGCAGCTTAGGCGGCCTTTCCTACGAGCAGTACTTC
cdr3_aa: CASSLGGLSYEQYF

d_call: TRBD2
clone_size: .
v_call: TRBV6-1
j_call: TRBJ2-3
cdr3_nt: TGTGCCAGCAGTGAATCTACTAGCGGAGCTAGCACAGATACGCAGTATTTT
cdr3_aa: CASSESTSGASTDTQYF

d_call: TRBD1
clone_size: .
v_call: TRBV9
j_call: TRBJ2-5
cdr3_nt: TGTGCCAGCAGCGTAGGAGGGGGCAGAGAGACCCAGTACTTC
cdr3_aa: CASSVGGGRETQYF

d_call: .
clone_size: .
v_call: TRBV9
j_call: TRBJ2-7
cdr3_nt: TGTGCCAGCAGCCCAGCTCAGGGGGGATTCTACGAGCAGTACTTC
cdr3_aa: CASSPAQGGFYEQYF

d_call: .
clone_size: .
v_call: TRBV28
j_call: TRBJ2-7
cdr3_nt: TGTGCCAGCAGTGGTCCGGTGCAGTACTTC
cdr3_aa: CASSGPVQYF

d_call: TRBD1
clone_size: .
v_call: TRBV4-1
j_call: TRBJ2-7
cdr3_nt: TGCGCCAGCAGCCAAGGGGACAGGGAGTCCTACGAGCAGTACTTC
cdr3_aa: CASSQGDRESYEQYF

d_call: .
clone_size: .
v_call: TRBV7-9
j_call: TRBJ2-3
cdr3_nt: TGTGCCAGCAGCCCTCCCCGCCCCGATACGCAGTATTTT
cdr3_aa: CASSPPRPDTQYF

d_call: .
clone_size: .
v_call: TRBV25-1
j_call: TRBJ2-1
cdr3_nt: TGTGCCAGCAGTGAATGGGCGGGGCCGGGTACGACCCCCAATGAGCAGTTCTTC
cdr3_aa: CASSEWAGPGTTPNEQFF

d_call: TRBD2
clone_size: few
v_call: TRBV19
j_call: TRBJ2-5
cdr3_nt: TGTGCCAGTAGTATTGGCGGGGGGTACCAAGAGACCCAGTACTTC
cdr3_aa: CASSIGGGYQETQYF

d_call: .
clone_size: .
v_call: TRBV29-1
j_call: TRBJ1-1
cdr3_nt: TGCAGCGTTCAGGGGATGAACACTGAAGCTTTCTTT
cdr3_aa: CSVQGMNTEAFF

d_call: TRBD1
clone_size: .
v_call: TRBV7-9
j_call: TRBJ2-7
cdr3_nt: TGTGCCAGCAGATGGGACAGCTCCGCCGAGCAGTACTTC
cdr3_aa: CASRWDSSAEQYF

d_call: .
clone_size: .
v_call: TRBV27
j_call: TRBJ2-3
cdr3_nt: TGTGCCAGCAAAGAGACTAGCACAGATACGCAGTATTTT
cdr3_aa: CASKETSTDTQYF

d_call: TRBD1
clone_size: few
v_call: TRBV30
j_call: TRBJ1-1
cdr3_nt: TGTGCCTGGGGCAGGGGGCCGGACGAAGCTTTCTTT
cdr3_aa: CAWGRGPDEAFF

d_call: .
clone_size: .
v_call: TRBV11-2
j_call: TRBJ2-7
cdr3_nt: TGTGCCAGCAGCCTCCTCTACGAGCAGTACTTC
cdr3_aa: CASSLLYEQYF